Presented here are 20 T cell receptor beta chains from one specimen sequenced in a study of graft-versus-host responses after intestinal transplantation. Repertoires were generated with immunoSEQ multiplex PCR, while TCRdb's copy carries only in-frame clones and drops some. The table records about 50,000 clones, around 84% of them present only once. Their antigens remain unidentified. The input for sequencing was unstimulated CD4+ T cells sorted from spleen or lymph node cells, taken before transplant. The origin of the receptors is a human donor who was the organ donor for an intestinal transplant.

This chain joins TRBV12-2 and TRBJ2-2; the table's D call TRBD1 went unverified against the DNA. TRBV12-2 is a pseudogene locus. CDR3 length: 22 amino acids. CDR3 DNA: TGTGCAAGTCGCTTCGTGAAACCTGGCCTAATGGACAGGGGAAAGAACACCGGGGAGCTGTTTTTT. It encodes CASRFVKPGLMDRGKNTGELFF.

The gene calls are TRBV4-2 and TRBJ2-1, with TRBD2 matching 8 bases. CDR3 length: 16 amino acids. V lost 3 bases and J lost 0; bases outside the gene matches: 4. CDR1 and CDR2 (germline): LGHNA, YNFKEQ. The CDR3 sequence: CASSQPGTSSYNEQFF. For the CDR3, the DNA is TGTGCCAGCAGCCAGCCCGGGACTAGCTCCTACAATGAGCAGTTCTTC.

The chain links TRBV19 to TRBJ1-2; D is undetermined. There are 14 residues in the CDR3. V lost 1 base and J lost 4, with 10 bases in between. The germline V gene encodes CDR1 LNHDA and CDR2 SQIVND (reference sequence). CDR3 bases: TGTGCCAGTAGTATAGGGCACCGACTCTATGGCTACACCTTC. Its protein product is CASSIGHRLYGYTF. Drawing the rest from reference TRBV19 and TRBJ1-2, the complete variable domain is DGGITQSPKYLFRKEGQNVTLSCEQNLNHDAMYWYRQDPGQGLRLIYYSQIVNDFQKGDIAEGYSVSREKKESFPLTVTSAQKNPTAFYLCASSIGHRLYGYTFGSGTRLTVV.

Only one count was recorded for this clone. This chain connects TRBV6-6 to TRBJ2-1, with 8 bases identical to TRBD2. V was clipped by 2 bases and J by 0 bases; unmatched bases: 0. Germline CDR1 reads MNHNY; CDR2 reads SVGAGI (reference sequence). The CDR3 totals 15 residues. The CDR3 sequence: CASSYSGSSYNEQFF. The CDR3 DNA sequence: TGTGCCAGCAGTTACAGCGGGAGCTCCTACAATGAGCAGTTCTTC.

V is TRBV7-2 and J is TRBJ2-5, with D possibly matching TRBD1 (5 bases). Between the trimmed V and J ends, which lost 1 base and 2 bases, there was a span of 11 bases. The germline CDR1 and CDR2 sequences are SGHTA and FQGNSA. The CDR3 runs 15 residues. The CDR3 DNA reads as TGTGCCAGCAGCTTAGGGGCAGGGCTTCAAGAGACCCAGTACTTC. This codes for CASSLGAGLQETQYF. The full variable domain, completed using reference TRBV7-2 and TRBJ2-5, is GAGVSQSPSNKVTEKGKDVELRCDPISGHTALYWYRQSLGQGLEFLIYFQGNSAPDKSGLPSDRFSAERTGGSVSTLTIQRTQQEDSAVYLCASSLGAGLQETQYFGPGTRLLVL.

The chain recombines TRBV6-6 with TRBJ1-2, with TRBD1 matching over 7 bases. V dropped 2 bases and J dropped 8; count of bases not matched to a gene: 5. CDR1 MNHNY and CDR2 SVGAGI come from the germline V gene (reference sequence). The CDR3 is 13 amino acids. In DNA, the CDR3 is TGTGCCAGCAGTTACGGGCAGGGGGTAGGCTACACCTTC. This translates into CASSYGQGVGYTF.

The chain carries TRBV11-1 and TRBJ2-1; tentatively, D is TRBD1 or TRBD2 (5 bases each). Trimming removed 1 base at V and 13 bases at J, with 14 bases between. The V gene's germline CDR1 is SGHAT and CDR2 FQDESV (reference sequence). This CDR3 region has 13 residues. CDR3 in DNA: TGTGCCAGCAGCTTAGTTAATCCTTGGGACCAGTTCTTC. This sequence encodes CASSLVNPWDQFF.

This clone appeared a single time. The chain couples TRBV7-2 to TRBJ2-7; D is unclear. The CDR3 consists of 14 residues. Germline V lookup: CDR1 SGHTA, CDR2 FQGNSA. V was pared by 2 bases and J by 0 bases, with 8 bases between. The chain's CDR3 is CASSLLLNSYEQYF. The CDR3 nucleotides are TGTGCCAGCAGCTTATTGCTTAACTCCTACGAGCAGTACTTC. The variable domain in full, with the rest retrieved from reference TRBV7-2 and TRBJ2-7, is GAGVSQSPSNKVTEKGKDVELRCDPISGHTALYWYRQSLGQGLEFLIYFQGNSAPDKSGLPSDRFSAERTGGSVSTLTIQRTQQEDSAVYLCASSLLLNSYEQYFGPGTRLTVT.

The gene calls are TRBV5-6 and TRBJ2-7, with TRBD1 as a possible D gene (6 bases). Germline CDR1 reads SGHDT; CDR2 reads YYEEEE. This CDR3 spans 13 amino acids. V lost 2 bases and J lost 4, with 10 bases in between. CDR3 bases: TGTGCCAGCAGCTTAGGGACAATGTACGAGCAGTACTTC. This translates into CASSLGTMYEQYF. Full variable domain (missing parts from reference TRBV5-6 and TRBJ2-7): DAGVTQSPTHLIKTRGQQVTLRCSPKSGHDTVSWYQQALGQGPQFIFQYYEEEERQRGNFPDRFSGHQFPNYSSELNVNALLLGDSALYLCASSLGTMYEQYFGPGTRLTVT.

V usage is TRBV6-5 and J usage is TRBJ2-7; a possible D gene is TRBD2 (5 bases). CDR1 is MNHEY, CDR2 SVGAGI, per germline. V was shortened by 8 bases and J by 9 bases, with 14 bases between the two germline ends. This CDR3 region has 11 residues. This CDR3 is CASPSAEGQYF. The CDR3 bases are TGTGCCAGCCCCTCGGCCGAGGGGCAGTACTTC.

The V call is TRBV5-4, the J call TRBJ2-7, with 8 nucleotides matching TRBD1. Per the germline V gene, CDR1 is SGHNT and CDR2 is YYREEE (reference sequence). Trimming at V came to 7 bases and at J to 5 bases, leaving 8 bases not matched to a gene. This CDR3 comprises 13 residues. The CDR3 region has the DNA TGTGCCAGCTCACAGGGGGTGTTGAACGAGCAGTACTTC. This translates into CASSQGVLNEQYF.

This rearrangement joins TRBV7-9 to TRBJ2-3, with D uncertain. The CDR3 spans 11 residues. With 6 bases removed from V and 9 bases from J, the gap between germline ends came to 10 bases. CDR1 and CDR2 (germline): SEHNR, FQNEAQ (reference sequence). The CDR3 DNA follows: TGTGCCAGCAGAGACCGGGCCACGCAGTATTTT. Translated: CASRDRATQYF.

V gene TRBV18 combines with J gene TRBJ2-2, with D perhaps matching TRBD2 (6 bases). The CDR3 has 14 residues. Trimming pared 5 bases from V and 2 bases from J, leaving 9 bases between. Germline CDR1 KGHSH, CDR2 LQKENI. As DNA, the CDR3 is TGTGCCAGCTCAAAGGGGACTAACACCGGGGAGCTGTTTTTT. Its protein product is CASSKGTNTGELFF.

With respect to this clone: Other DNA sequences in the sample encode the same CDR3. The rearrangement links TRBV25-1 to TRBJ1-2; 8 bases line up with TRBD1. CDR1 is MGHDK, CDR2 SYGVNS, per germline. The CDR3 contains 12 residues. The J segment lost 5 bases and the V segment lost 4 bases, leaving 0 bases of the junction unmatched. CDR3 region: CASSGQGYGYTF. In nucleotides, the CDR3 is TGTGCCAGCAGTGGACAGGGGTATGGCTACACCTTC.

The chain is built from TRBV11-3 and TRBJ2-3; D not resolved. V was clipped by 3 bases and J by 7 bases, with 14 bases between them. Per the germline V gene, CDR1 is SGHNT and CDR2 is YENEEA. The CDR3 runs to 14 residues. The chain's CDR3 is CASSFIGMSHTQYF. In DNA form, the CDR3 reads TGTGCCAGCAGCTTCATCGGTATGTCACATACGCAGTATTTT.

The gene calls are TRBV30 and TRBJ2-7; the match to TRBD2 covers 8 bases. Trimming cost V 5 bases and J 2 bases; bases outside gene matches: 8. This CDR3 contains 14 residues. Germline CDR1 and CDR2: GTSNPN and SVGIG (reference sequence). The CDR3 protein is CAWGELADPYEQYF. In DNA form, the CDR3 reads TGTGCCTGGGGAGAACTAGCGGATCCCTACGAGCAGTACTTC.

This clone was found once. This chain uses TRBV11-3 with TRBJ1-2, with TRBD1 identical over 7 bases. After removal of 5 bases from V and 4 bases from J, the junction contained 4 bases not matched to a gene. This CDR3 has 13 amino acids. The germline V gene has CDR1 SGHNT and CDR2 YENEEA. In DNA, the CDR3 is TGTGCCAGCAGCCCGGGACAGTCCTATGGCTACACCTTC. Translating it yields CASSPGQSYGYTF. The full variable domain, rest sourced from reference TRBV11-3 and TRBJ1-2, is EAGVVQSPRYKIIEKKQPVAFWCNPISGHNTLYWYLQNLGQGPELLIRYENEEAVDDSQLPKDRFSAERLKGVDSTLKIQPAELGDSAVYLCASSPGQSYGYTFGSGTRLTVV.

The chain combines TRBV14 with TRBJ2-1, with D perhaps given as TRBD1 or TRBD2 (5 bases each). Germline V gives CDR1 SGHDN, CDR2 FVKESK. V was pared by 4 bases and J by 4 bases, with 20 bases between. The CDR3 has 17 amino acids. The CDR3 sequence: CASSPGDPGLFYNEQFF. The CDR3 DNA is TGTGCCAGCAGCCCTGGGGACCCAGGGCTATTTTACAATGAGCAGTTCTTC.

The CDR3 loop reads CASSLGQGDQPQHF. The DNA for the CDR3 is TGTGCCAGCAGCTTAGGACAGGGGGACCAGCCCCAGCATTTT. The J gene is TRBJ1-5, the V gene TRBV7-9, with 9 bases aligning to TRBD1. Germline values: CDR1 SEHNR, CDR2 FQNEAQ (reference sequence). J lost 7 bases, V lost 1 base, and 2 bases had no gene match. This CDR3 has 14 amino acids.

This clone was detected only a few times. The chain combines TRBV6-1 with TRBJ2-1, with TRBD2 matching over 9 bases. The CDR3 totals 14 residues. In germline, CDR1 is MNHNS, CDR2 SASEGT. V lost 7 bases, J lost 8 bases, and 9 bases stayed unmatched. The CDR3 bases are TGTGCCAGCAAATTTTGGCCTAGCGGGGATGAGCAGTTCTTC. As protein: CASKFWPSGDEQFF.